This TCR beta chain was recovered during a study of shared clonotypes between healthy human individuals. Sequencing used immunoSEQ multiplex PCR; TCRdb keeps in-frame clones, though not all of them. This table holds roughly 2.1 million clones, approximately 94% found once. This clone was recorded only once. The sample has other DNA sequences that encode this CDR3 too. In germline, CDR1 is KGHSH, CDR2 LQKENI. This CDR3 is 13 amino acids long. The V gene lost 0 bases and the J gene lost 0 bases, with 3 bases spanning the gap. The naive CD8 fraction comprised CD45RO-negative cells positively selected for CCR7 and excluded terminally differentiated effector memory CD45RA+ cells.

The TCR sequence derives from a man between 18 and 35 years old in good health. Some clones in this sample may be carry-over from other donors' samples. Sample: naive CD8+ T cells from PBMCs. The rearrangement links TRBV18 to TRBJ2-7, with D hard to call. The CDR3 nucleotides read TGTGCCAGCTCACCACCGCTCTCCTACGAGCAGTACTTC. It specifies CASSPPLSYEQYF.